Included here is one T cell receptor (beta chain) sequence, with context. The antigen remains undetermined. The V end was cut by 1 base, the J end by 5 bases, with 15 bases between. The CDR3 loop spans 15 amino acids. CDR1 and CDR2 from the germline V gene are SQVTM and ANQGSEA. This sample is part of a study of cytomegalovirus exposure and HLA in healthy donors. The PCR ran on 60 Vbeta and 13 Jbeta primers. The assay was immunoSEQ multiplex PCR, and TCRdb's table has in-frame clones only and misses some. In the table there are 100,000 to 150,000 clones, roughly two thirds of which are singletons. Broader study findings: Productive status was seen about 90% or about 30% of the time for most TCR beta V segments in an earlier analysis. In a later analysis, V- and J-gene trimming of beta chains associated with a DCLRE1C missense variant, replicated independently. CMV serostatus was the only immune exposure information that was available. When presence/absence was analysed, sequencing depth was taken to be roughly uniform across donors.

The sample consisted of PBMCs. The origin of this receptor is a man aged 25-45 years in good health and CMV-seropositive. This chain joins TRBV29-1 and TRBJ1-5; D is unresolved. As DNA, the CDR3 is TGCAGCGTTGAAGCTCTAATGGCGGCATATCAGCCCCAGCATTTT. Translating it yields CSVEALMAAYQPQHF.